This T cell receptor (beta chain) originates from a study of cytotoxic CD8 clonotypes in ibrutinib-treated CLL. Study findings and constraints: A rise in clonality was seen at ibrutinib response, and a fall back toward baseline was seen at progression. Clonality measured at baseline exceeded age-matched healthy donors, tracking circulating CD8+ T-cell counts. Treatment left the uncommon public clonotypes either contracted or stable in frequency.

The planned depth of sequencing spanned 1 in 200,000 to 1 in 1 million T cells. The data were produced by immunoSEQ multiplex PCR, yet TCRdb's version contains in-frame clones alone and is incomplete. This sample has about 68,000 clones, with about nine tenths found just once. Regarding this clone: Antigen: not known.

This CDR3 comprises 14 residues. Per germline, CDR1 GTSNPN and CDR2 SVGIG (reference sequence). The junction had 7 bases not matched to a gene; V was cut back by 3 bases and J by 5 bases. The source was PBMCs, collected after 12 months of ibrutinib treatment. The V and J genes are TRBV30 and TRBJ2-3; 8 bases agree with TRBD2. This TCR came from a human donor with chronic lymphocytic leukemia. CDR3 sequence (DNA): TGTGCCTGGAGCCCGGGACTAGTGCTAGATACGCAGTATTTT. This sequence encodes CAWSPGLVLDTQYF.